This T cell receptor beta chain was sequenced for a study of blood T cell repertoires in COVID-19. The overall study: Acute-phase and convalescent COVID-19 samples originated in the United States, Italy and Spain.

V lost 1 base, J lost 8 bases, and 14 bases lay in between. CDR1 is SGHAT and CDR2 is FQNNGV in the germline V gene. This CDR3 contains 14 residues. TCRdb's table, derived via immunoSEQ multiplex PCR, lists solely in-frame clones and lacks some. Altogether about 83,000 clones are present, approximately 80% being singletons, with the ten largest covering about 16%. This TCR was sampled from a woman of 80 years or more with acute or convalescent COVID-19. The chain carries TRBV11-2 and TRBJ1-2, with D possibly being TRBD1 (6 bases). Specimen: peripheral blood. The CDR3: CASSLVPQGHGYTF. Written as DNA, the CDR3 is TGTGCCAGCAGCTTAGTCCCGCAGGGGCACGGCTACACCTTC.